The 15 T cell receptor beta chains below were found in one sample sequenced in a study of blood T cells in healthy people across ages. Through a sample-barcoded 5' primer and a J-beta primer mix, a second PCR was run for about 6 to 11 cycles. Using its own MiXCR run on the 5' RACE reads, TCRdb lists one record per CDR3 protein. Among 1.5 million to 2 million distinct CDR3 sequences listed, roughly 30% were seen once. The sequencing sample was made of blood. The receptors derive from a woman in her twenties or thirties in good health.

In this sample, this clonotype turned up many times. The chain has TRBV2 and TRBJ2-5, with 9 bases aligning to TRBD2. CDR3 length: 16 amino acids. CDR1 and CDR2 (germline): SNHLY, FYNNEI. V shed 7 bases, J shed 5 bases, and the junction held 14 bases outside the gene matches. CDR3 nucleotides: TGTGCCAGCAAACGGTCGTTGGGGACTAGCACGGAGACCCAGTACTTC. Translated, it gives CASKRSLGTSTETQYF.

This clonotype has just a few counts. V is TRBV28 and J is TRBJ2-7, with a possible D match to TRBD2 (5 bases). Germline values: CDR1 MDHEN, CDR2 SYDVKM. There are 18 residues in the CDR3. With 8 bases removed from V and 0 bases from J, the gap between germline ends came to 26 bases. DNA of the CDR3: TGTGCCAGCGCTGGGAGCGACACGAATTCAGGAACCTCCTACGAGCAGTACTTC. Translation: CASAGSDTNSGTSYEQYF.

The rearrangement links TRBV12-3 or TRBV12-4 to TRBJ2-1, with D uncertain. Trimming left V 1 base short and J 0 bases short, with 16 bases between. The CDR3 extends over 18 amino acids. The CDR3 sequence is CASSLGTEYESSYNEQFF. The DNA for the CDR3 is TGTGCCAGCAGTTTAGGGACGGAGTATGAAAGCTCCTACAATGAGCAGTTCTTC.

The V call is TRBV12-3 or TRBV12-4, the J call TRBJ1-3; D gene ambiguous. The CDR3 runs to 14 residues. Trimming shortened V by 6 bases and J by 4 bases, and 13 bases separated the two germline ends. The CDR3 region is CASRGLAPGNTIYF. The CDR3 nucleotides read TGTGCCAGCAGGGGCCTGGCCCCCGGAAACACCATATATTTT.

This chain connects TRBV10-3 to TRBJ2-7, with D perhaps TRBD1 (5 bases). Deletions cut 3 bases from V and 5 bases from J, with 17 bases between. CDR1 ENHRY and CDR2 SYGVKD come from the germline V gene. This CDR3 region has 15 residues. The CDR3 region has the DNA TGTGCCATCAGTGAACAGGAAGGGGCGCGCCACGAGCAGTACTTC. Protein sequence: CAISEQEGARHEQYF.

There are a few counts of this clonotype. The chain is built from TRBV7-8 and TRBJ1-5; D is ambiguous. Germline V gives CDR1 SGHVS, CDR2 FQNEAQ. The CDR3 loop spans 15 amino acids. Trimming shortened V by 3 bases and J by 4 bases, and 13 bases separated the two germline ends. The CDR3 reads CASSLDNSLNQPQHF. Here the CDR3 DNA reads TGTGCCAGCAGCTTGGATAACAGTCTAAATCAGCCCCAGCATTTT.

The CDR3, as DNA: TGCGCCAGCAGGGCCACCCGGGCGGCAGCAGATACGCAGTATTTT. As protein: CASRATRAAADTQYF. This rearrangement joins TRBV5-1 to TRBJ2-3; D not resolved. Trimming stripped 5 bases from V and 4 bases from J, with 17 bases between. The CDR3 totals 15 residues. Looked up from germline, CDR1 is SGHRS and CDR2 is YFSETQ.

The chain has TRBV19 and TRBJ1-2; TRBD1 is a possible D gene (6 bases). V lost 8 bases and J lost 6, with 13 bases in between. Germline V gene sequence: CDR1 LNHDA, CDR2 SQIVND (reference sequence). This CDR3 is 12 amino acids long. The CDR3 DNA follows: TGTGCCAGTGGAGCAGGGGTTCATGGCTACACCTTC. Translation: CASGAGVHGYTF.

The sample holds a few counts of this clonotype. The chain uses TRBV7-2 and TRBJ1-5; D unclear. The V end lost 3 bases, the J end lost 0 bases, and 6 bases lay between the germline ends. The CDR3 extends over 14 amino acids. CDR1 is SGHTA and CDR2 is FQGNSA in the germline V gene. The CDR3 bases are TGTGCCAGCAGCTTCACAGTTAGCAATCAGCCCCAGCATTTT. Amino acids: CASSFTVSNQPQHF.

This clonotype was seen a handful of times. DNA for the CDR3: TGTGCCACCAACCCGACAGGGGATCGTACTAATGAAAAACTGTTTTTT. Translation gives CATNPTGDRTNEKLFF. The rearrangement links TRBV6-5 to TRBJ1-4; the match to TRBD1 covers 8 bases. The CDR3 is 16 residues long. Germline loops: CDR1 MNHEY, CDR2 SVGAGI. After removal of 10 bases from V and 2 bases from J, the junction contained 12 bases not matched to a gene.

In its sample, this clonotype was seen a few times. The rearrangement joins TRBV7-6 to TRBJ2-3, with D hard to call. Germline V gene data show CDR1 as SGHVS and CDR2 as FNYEAQ. The CDR3 length is 15 residues. V lost 1 base and J lost 0, with 8 bases in between. This CDR3 reads CASSLGVTSTDTQYF. CDR3 in DNA: TGTGCCAGCAGCTTAGGGGTCACTAGCACAGATACGCAGTATTTT. Looking up the rest from reference TRBV7-6 and TRBJ2-3 gives the full variable domain: GAGVSQSPRYKVTKRGQDVALRCDPISGHVSLYWYRQALGQGPEFLTYFNYEAQQDKSGLPNDRFSAERPEGSISTLTIQRTEQRDSAMYRCASSLGVTSTDTQYFGPGTRLTVL.

The chain couples TRBV2 to TRBJ2-3, with D possibly matching TRBD1 (6 bases). The CDR3 spans 14 residues. Germline CDR1 reads SNHLY; CDR2 reads FYNNEI. V lost 5 bases to trimming and J lost 1 base, with 10 bases between them. The CDR3 nucleotides read TGTGCCAGCAGTCGACAGGCCCGCACAGATACGCAGTATTTT. This encodes CASSRQARTDTQYF.

The gene calls are TRBV9 and TRBJ1-6; no clear D. This CDR3 is built from 16 residues. Trimming left V 4 bases short and J 11 bases short, with 22 bases between. Germline CDR1 is SGDLS and CDR2 is YYNGEE. The CDR3 bases are TGTGCCAGCAGCCCCCGGGAGGGCAGCCTTGGGACACCCCTCCACTTT. Its translation: CASSPREGSLGTPLHF.

The DNA for the CDR3 is TGTGCCAGCAGCCCCACTCGTCAACCGAACACTGAAGCTTTCTTT. This translates into CASSPTRQPNTEAFF. The chain combines TRBV7-3 with TRBJ1-1, with unresolved D. Germline V CDR1 and CDR2: SGHTA, FQGTGA. V lost 5 bases and J lost 1, with 14 bases in between. This CDR3 has 15 residues.

The CDR3 DNA reads TGTGCCAGCAGCCAAGATCTTAACATGGGGACAGATACGCAGTATTTT. The encoded protein is CASSQDLNMGTDTQYF. V usage is TRBV3-1 and J usage is TRBJ2-3; D unresolved. CDR3 length: 16 amino acids. Germline assignment: CDR1 LGHDT and CDR2 YNNKEL (reference sequence). V lost 0 bases to trimming and J lost 3 bases, with 13 bases between them.